The rows below give T cell receptor beta chains drawn from one sample of a study of blood T cell repertoires in COVID-19. Measured with immunoSEQ multiplex PCR; TCRdb has only the in-frame clones, and not every one. The sample lists approximately 150,000 clones, roughly 80% occurring once. What was sequenced was peripheral blood. Every receptor here comes from a man aged 50 or older with acute or convalescent COVID-19. CDR3s include the opening cysteine and the closing phenylalanine or tryptophan. Fields, in order: clone size, D gene, J gene, V gene, CDR3 DNA, CDR3 protein. D genes are given only for firm matches. Rows may omit the clone size; those that give it use once, few, many or a size class.

abundance: few
d_gene: -
j_gene: TRBJ2-2
v_gene: TRBV6-5
CDR3nt: TGTGCCAGCACTAGAAGGAACACCGGGGAGCTGTTTTTT
CDR3aa: CASTRRNTGELFF

abundance: -
d_gene: -
j_gene: TRBJ2-3
v_gene: TRBV2
CDR3nt: TGTGCCAGCATTTCGGGACTCCCCACAGATACGCAGTATTTT
CDR3aa: CASISGLPTDTQYF

abundance: once
d_gene: -
j_gene: TRBJ1-1
v_gene: TRBV7-9
CDR3nt: TGTGCCAGCAGCTTAGGAGGGGGACGGATTGAAGCTTTCTTT
CDR3aa: CASSLGGGRIEAFF

abundance: -
d_gene: TRBD2
j_gene: TRBJ2-5
v_gene: TRBV6-2/TRBV6-3
CDR3nt: TGTGCCAGCAGTTACCTCTTAGCGGGGGGGCCAAGGGAGACCCAGTACTTC
CDR3aa: CASSYLLAGGPRETQYF

abundance: -
d_gene: TRBD1
j_gene: TRBJ1-6
v_gene: TRBV9
CDR3nt: TGTGCCAGCAGCCCGGGACAGGTGAATTCACCCCTCCACTTT
CDR3aa: CASSPGQVNSPLHF

abundance: -
d_gene: -
j_gene: TRBJ1-6
v_gene: TRBV4-1
CDR3nt: TGCGCCAGCAGCCAAGACCCGCAAGGGAGCTCCTATAATTCACCCCTCCACTTT
CDR3aa: CASSQDPQGSSYNSPLHF

abundance: few
d_gene: -
j_gene: TRBJ1-5
v_gene: TRBV19
CDR3nt: TGTGCCAGTACATCTAGTCAGGGATACAATCAGCCCCAGCATTTT
CDR3aa: CASTSSQGYNQPQHF

abundance: -
d_gene: -
j_gene: TRBJ1-2
v_gene: TRBV11-2
CDR3nt: TGTGCCAGCAGCGCCGACAGAAACTATGGCTACACCTTC
CDR3aa: CASSADRNYGYTF

abundance: -
d_gene: -
j_gene: TRBJ2-5
v_gene: TRBV3-1/TRBV3-2
CDR3nt: TGTGCCAGCAGCCAAGATGCCCGGAGACAAGAGACCCAGTACTTC
CDR3aa: CASSQDARRQETQYF

abundance: -
d_gene: TRBD1
j_gene: TRBJ2-1
v_gene: TRBV2
CDR3nt: TGTGCCAGCATAGTGGGGGACAGCTCCTACAATGAGCAGTTCTTC
CDR3aa: CASIVGDSSYNEQFF

abundance: -
d_gene: TRBD1
j_gene: TRBJ2-7
v_gene: TRBV29-1
CDR3nt: TGCAGCGTTTGGGACGGACAGGTAGAAGGGGAGCAGTACTTC
CDR3aa: CSVWDGQVEGEQYF

abundance: -
d_gene: -
j_gene: TRBJ2-6
v_gene: TRBV2
CDR3nt: TGTGCCAGCTGGGGGGGGCGGGAACCTCTCTCTGGGGCCAACGTCCTGACTTTC
CDR3aa: CASWGGREPLSGANVLTF

abundance: -
d_gene: -
j_gene: TRBJ1-3
v_gene: TRBV28
CDR3nt: TGTGCCGGGATGGACTCCTCTGGAAACACCATATATTTT
CDR3aa: CAGMDSSGNTIYF

abundance: -
d_gene: TRBD1
j_gene: TRBJ2-1
v_gene: TRBV5-1
CDR3nt: TGCGCCAGCAGCGCAAGACAGGGTACCAGTGAGCAGTTCTTC
CDR3aa: CASSARQGTSEQFF

abundance: once
d_gene: TRBD1
j_gene: TRBJ2-6
v_gene: TRBV20-1
CDR3nt: TGCAGTGCTAGTCCGGGACAGACCTCTGGGGCCAACGTCCTGACTTTC
CDR3aa: CSASPGQTSGANVLTF